The 8 T cell receptor beta chains below come from one sample, sequenced in a study of Ad26.COV2.S vaccination and SARS-CoV-2 variants. Measured with immunoSEQ multiplex PCR; TCRdb has only the in-frame clones, and not every one. The repertoire holds a few hundred thousand clones, 83% seen once, with around 7% in the top ten. The treatment was: about 20 received Ad26.COV2.S at low or high dose, single or two shots; five or six received placebo; per-sample allocation not given. Material that was analyzed had been drawn on day 63 after the first vaccine or placebo injection. Sequenced material: peripheral blood, taken in a trial of Ad26.COV2.S vaccine versus placebo. The source of these receptors is a person between 18 and 65 years old who received the Ad26.COV2.S COVID-19 vaccine or a placebo.

The chain uses TRBV20-1 and TRBJ2-1; D remains ambiguous. The V end was cut by 4 bases, the J end by 0 bases, with 1 base between. Looked up from germline, CDR1 is DFQATT and CDR2 is SNEGSKA (reference sequence). The CDR3 totals 11 residues. The chain's CDR3 is CSATSYNEQFF. CDR3 bases: TGCAGTGCTACCTCCTACAATGAGCAGTTCTTC.

The CDR3 reads CASSPGNSYEQYF. The CDR3 nucleotides are TGTGCCAGCAGCCCGGGAAATTCCTACGAGCAGTACTTC. The rearrangement links TRBV7-7 to TRBJ2-7; the D gene is possibly TRBD2 (5 bases). CDR1 and CDR2 from the germline V gene are SSHAT and FNYEAQ (reference sequence). The CDR3 spans 13 residues. Trimming left V 5 bases short and J 1 base short, with 9 bases between.

The rearrangement uses TRBV5-1 and TRBJ2-7, with 7 positions matching TRBD1. The CDR3 contains 17 residues. With 2 bases clipped from V and 4 bases from J, the junction kept 15 bases outside the gene matches. The germline V gene has CDR1 SGHRS and CDR2 YFSETQ. This CDR3 reads CASSFTLATGTAYEQYF. For the CDR3, the DNA is TGCGCCAGCAGCTTCACCCTAGCTACCGGGACAGCTTACGAGCAGTACTTC.

The chain links TRBV5-5 to TRBJ1-2, with 8 bases identical to TRBD1. Germline V CDR1 and CDR2: SGHKS, YYEKEE (reference sequence). This CDR3 has 15 residues. Trimming removed 2 bases from V and 4 bases from J; junction bases left unmatched: 7. The CDR3 sequence: CASSFGQGYGYGYTF. CDR3 DNA sequence: TGTGCCAGCAGCTTCGGACAGGGATACGGCTATGGCTACACCTTC.

The chain carries TRBV7-9 and TRBJ2-7, with 10 bases lining up with TRBD2. V was pared by 5 bases and J by 5 bases, with 6 bases of the junction left unmatched. CDR1 SEHNR and CDR2 FQNEAQ come from the germline V gene (reference sequence). The CDR3 contains 14 residues. CDR3 amino acids: CASSPSSGGDEQYF. CDR3 in DNA: TGTGCCAGCAGCCCCTCTAGCGGGGGCGACGAGCAGTACTTC.

The chain is built from TRBV5-6 and TRBJ1-6; the D is unclear. The CDR3 loop spans 14 amino acids. Germline V gene data show CDR1 as SGHDT and CDR2 as YYEEEE. With 0 bases removed from V and 7 bases from J, the gap between germline ends came to 8 bases. The CDR3 sequence: CASSLDMRNSPLHF. The CDR3 DNA sequence: TGTGCCAGCAGCTTGGACATGCGGAATTCACCCCTCCACTTT.

The chain joins TRBV6-5 to TRBJ2-7; the D gene is possibly TRBD2 (5 bases). The germline V gene encodes CDR1 MNHEY and CDR2 SVGAGI. V was clipped by 0 bases and J by 5 bases, with 11 bases between them. The CDR3 runs to 14 residues. CDR3: CASSYSGASHEQYF. In nucleotides, the CDR3 is TGTGCCAGCAGTTACTCGGGAGCTAGCCACGAGCAGTACTTC.

This clone has only one observation. The chain carries TRBV3-1 (or the pseudogene TRBV3-2) and TRBJ1-2; the D gene is possibly TRBD1 (6 bases). CDR3 length: 13 amino acids. Germline V CDR1 and CDR2: LGHDT, YNNKEL (reference sequence). Trimming left V 5 bases short and J 6 bases short, with 13 bases between. CDR3 protein: CASSSANRDGYTF. As DNA, the CDR3 is TGTGCCAGCAGCTCTGCAAACAGGGATGGCTACACCTTC.